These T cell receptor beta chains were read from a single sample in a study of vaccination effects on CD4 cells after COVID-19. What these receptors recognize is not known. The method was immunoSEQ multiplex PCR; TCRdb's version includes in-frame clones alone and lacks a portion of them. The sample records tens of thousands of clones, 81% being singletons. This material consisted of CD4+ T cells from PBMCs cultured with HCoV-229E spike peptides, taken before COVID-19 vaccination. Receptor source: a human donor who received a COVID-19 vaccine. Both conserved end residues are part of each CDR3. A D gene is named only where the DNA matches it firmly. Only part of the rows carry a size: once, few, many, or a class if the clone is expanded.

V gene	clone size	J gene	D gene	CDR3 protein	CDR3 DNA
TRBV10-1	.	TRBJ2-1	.	CASGGSYYNEQFF	TGCGCCAGCGGGGGGTCATACTACAATGAGCAGTTCTTC
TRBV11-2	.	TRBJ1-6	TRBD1	CASSLVGTGGSPLHF	TGTGCCAGCAGCTTAGTAGGGACAGGGGGGTCACCCCTCCACTTT
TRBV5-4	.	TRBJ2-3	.	CASSDSGQTDTQYF	TGTGCCAGCAGCGATTCTGGACAGACAGATACGCAGTATTTT
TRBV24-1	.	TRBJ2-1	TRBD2	CATSDLGLAGSRDEQFF	TGTGCCACCAGTGATCTGGGACTAGCGGGGTCAAGGGATGAGCAGTTCTTC
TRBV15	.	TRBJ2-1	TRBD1	CATSRRKDRDEQFF	TGTGCCACCAGCAGACGTAAGGACAGGGACGAGCAGTTCTTC
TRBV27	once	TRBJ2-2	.	CASSYKGRTGELFF	TGTGCCAGCAGTTACAAGGGACGAACCGGGGAGCTGTTTTTT
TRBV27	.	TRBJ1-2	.	CASTSKVGPVNYGYTF	TGTGCCAGCACCTCAAAGGTGGGGCCGGTTAACTATGGCTACACCTTC
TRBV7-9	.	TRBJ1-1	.	CASSARGSTEAFF	TGTGCCAGCAGCGCCCGGGGGAGCACTGAAGCTTTCTTT
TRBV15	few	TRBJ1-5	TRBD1	CATSRETGGYQPQHF	TGTGCCACCAGCAGGGAAACAGGGGGCTATCAGCCCCAGCATTTT
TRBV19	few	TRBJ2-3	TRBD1	CASSQPGQGADTQYF	TGTGCCAGTAGTCAACCGGGACAGGGGGCAGATACGCAGTATTTT
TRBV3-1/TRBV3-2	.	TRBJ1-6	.	CASSQEGQDNSPLHF	TGTGCCAGCAGCCAAGAAGGCCAGGATAATTCACCCCTCCACTTT
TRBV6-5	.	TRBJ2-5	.	CASSYSHGQETQYF	TGTGCCAGCAGTTACTCGCATGGCCAAGAGACCCAGTACTTC
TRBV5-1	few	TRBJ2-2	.	CASSAGQHTGELFF	TGCGCCAGCAGCGCGGGACAGCATACCGGGGAGCTGTTTTTT